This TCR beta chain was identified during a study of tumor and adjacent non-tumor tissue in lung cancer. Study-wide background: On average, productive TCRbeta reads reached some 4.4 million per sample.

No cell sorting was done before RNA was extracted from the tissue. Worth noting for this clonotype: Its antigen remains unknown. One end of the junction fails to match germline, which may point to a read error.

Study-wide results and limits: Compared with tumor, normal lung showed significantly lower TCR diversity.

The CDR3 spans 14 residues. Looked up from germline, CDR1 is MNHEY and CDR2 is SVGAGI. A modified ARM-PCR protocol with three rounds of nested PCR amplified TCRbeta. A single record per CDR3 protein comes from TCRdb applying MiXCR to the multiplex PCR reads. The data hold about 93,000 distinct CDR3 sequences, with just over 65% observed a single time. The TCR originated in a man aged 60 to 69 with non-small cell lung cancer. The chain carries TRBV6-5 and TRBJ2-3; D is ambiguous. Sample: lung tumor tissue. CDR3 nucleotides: TGTGCCAGCAGTTACGCGTATAGCACAGATACGCGGTATTTT. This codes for CASSYAYSTDTRYF.